The sequence of this TCR beta chain was determined in a study of blood T cell repertoires in COVID-19. Trimming removed 6 bases from V and 7 bases from J; junction bases left unmatched: 3. The germline gives CDR1 MDHEN, CDR2 SYDVKM. CDR3 size: 13 residues. The repertoire was sequenced with immunoSEQ multiplex PCR; TCRdb's copy has only in-frame clones and lacks some. The profile shows 300,000 to 400,000 clones, 90% of them singletons. This clone occurred many times. The participants were between about 18 and 95 years old and came from 24 US areas. Donors in Cohort 3 who had recovered were those with two negative PCRs, healthcare professional clearance, or resolution of their symptoms.

Sample: PBMCs or T cells enriched from blood (not recorded which). The chain combines TRBV28 with TRBJ2-2; 9 bases are a match to TRBD2. The receptor was derived from a man aged 55 to 70 who had recovered from COVID-19. CDR3 DNA sequence: TGTGCCAGCAGCACTAGCGGGTTCGGGGAGCTGTTTTTT. This codes for CASSTSGFGELFF.